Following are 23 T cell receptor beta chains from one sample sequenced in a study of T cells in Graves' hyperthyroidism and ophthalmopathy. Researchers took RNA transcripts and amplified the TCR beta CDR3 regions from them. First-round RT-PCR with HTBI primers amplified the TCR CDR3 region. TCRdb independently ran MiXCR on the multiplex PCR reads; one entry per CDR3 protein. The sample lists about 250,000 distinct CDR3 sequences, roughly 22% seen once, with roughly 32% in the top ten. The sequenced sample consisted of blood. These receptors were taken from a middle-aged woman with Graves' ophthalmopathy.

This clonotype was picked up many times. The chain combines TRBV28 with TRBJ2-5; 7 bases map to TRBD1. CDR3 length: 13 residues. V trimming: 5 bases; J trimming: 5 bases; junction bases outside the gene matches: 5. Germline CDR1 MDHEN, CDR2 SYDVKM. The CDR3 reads CASSRQGWETQYF. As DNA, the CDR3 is TGTGCCAGCAGTCGACAGGGCTGGGAGACCCAGTACTTC.

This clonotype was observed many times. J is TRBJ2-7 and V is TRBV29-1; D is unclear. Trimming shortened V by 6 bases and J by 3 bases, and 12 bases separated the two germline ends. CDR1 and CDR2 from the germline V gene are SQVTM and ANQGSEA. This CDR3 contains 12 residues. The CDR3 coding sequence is TGCAGCGTCCTGTGCCTAAACTACGAGCAGTACTTC. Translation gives CSVLCLNYEQYF.

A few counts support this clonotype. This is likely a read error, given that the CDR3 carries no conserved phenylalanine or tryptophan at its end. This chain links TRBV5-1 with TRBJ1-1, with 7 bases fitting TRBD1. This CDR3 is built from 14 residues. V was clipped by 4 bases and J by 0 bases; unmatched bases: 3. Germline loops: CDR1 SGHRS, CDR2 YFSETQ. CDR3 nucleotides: TGCGCCAGCAGCCGGGACAGCATGAACACTGAAGCTTTCTCT. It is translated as CASSRDSMNTEAFS.

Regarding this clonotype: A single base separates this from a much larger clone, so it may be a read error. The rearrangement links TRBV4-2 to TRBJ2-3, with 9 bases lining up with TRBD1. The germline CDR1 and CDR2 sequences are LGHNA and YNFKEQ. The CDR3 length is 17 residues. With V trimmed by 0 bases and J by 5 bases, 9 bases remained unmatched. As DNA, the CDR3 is TGTGCCAGCAGCCAAGATAACACAGGGGGCTCAAGAGATACGCAGTATTTT. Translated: CASSQDNTGGSRDTQYF.

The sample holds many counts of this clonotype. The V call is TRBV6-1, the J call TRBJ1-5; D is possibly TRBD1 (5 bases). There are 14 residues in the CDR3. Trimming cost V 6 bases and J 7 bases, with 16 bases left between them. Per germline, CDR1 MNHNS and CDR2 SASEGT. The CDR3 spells CASRDAGTHQPQHF. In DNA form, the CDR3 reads TGTGCCAGCAGAGACGCCGGGACCCACCAGCCCCAGCATTTT.

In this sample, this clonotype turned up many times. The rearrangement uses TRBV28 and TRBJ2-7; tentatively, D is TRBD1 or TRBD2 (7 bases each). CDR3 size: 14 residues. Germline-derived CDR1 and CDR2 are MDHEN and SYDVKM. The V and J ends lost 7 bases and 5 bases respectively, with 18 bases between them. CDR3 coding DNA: TGTGCCAGCAACTTCCCAGGGGGGGGCCACGAGCAGTACTTC. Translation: CASNFPGGGHEQYF.

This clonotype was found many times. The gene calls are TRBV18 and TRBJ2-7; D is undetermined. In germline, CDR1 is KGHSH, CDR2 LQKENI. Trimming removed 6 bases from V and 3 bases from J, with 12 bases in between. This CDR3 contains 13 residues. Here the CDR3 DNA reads TGTGCCAGCTCTAACTCCCAGGACTACGAGCAGTACTTC. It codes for CASSNSQDYEQYF.

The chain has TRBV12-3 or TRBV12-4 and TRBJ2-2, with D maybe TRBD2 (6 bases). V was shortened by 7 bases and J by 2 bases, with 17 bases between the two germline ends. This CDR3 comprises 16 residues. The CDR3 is CASNLLANINTGELFF. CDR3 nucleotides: TGTGCCAGCAACCTCCTAGCGAACATTAACACCGGGGAGCTGTTTTTT.

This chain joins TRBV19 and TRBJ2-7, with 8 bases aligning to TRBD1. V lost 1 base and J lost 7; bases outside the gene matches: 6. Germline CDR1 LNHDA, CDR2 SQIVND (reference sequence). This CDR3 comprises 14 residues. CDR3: CASSIGTGSAEQYF. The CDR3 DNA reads TGTGCCAGTAGTATAGGGACAGGGAGCGCGGAGCAGTACTTC.

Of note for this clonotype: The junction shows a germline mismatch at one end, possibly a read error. The CDR3 DNA follows: TGTGCCAGCAGTTCGGCAGATAGGGCCGAGCGGTGCTTC. This translates into CASSSADRAERCF. The chain joins TRBV12-3 or TRBV12-4 to TRBJ2-7, with a tentative D call TRBD2 (5 bases). The CDR3 totals 13 residues.

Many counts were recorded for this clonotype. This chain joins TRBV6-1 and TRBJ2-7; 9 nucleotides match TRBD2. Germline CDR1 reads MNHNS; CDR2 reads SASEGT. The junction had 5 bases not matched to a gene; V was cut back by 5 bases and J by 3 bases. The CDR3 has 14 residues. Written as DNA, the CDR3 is TGTGCCAGCAGTACCGGGACTAGCATCTACGAGCAGTACTTC. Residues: CASSTGTSIYEQYF.

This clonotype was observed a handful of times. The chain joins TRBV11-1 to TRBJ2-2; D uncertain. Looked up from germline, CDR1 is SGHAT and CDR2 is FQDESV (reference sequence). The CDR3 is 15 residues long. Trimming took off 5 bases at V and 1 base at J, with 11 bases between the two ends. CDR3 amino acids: CASSRFDKNTGELFF. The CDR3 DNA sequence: TGTGCCAGCAGCCGATTCGACAAGAACACCGGGGAGCTGTTTTTT.

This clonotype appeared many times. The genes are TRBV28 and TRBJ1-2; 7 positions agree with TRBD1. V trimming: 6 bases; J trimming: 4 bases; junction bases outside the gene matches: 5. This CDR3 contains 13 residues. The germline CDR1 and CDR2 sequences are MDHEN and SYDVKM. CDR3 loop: CASRSGQSYGYTF. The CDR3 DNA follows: TGTGCCAGCAGGTCGGGACAGAGCTATGGCTACACCTTC.

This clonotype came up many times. In DNA, the CDR3 is TGTGCCAGCTCACCCAAGGACGGAGGGAGCACTGAAGCTTTCTTT. Encoded protein: CASSPKDGGSTEAFF. V is TRBV18 and J is TRBJ1-1; D call uncertain. Trimming stripped 3 bases from V and 4 bases from J, with 15 bases between. This CDR3 is 15 amino acids long. Germline values: CDR1 KGHSH, CDR2 LQKENI.

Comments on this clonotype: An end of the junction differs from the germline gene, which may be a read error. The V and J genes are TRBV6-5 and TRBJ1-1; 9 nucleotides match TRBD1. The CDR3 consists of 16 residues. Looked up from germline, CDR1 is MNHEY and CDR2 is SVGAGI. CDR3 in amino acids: CASRYWDRDMNTEAFF. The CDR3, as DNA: TGTGCCAGCAGATACTGGGACAGGGACATGAACACTGAAGCTTTCTTT.

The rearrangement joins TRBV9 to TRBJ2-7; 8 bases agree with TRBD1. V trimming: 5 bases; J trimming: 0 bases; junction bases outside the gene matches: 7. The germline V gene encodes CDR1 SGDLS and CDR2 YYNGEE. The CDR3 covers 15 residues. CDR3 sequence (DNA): TGTGCCAGCAGATTATCCGGACAGGGCTCCTACGAGCAGTACTTC. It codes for CASRLSGQGSYEQYF.

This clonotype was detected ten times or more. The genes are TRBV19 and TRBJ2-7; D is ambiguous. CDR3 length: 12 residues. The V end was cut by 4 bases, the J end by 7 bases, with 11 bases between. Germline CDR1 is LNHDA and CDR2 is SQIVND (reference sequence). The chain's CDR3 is CASSTQTGEQYF. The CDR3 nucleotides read TGTGCCAGTAGTACCCAAACCGGGGAGCAGTACTTC.

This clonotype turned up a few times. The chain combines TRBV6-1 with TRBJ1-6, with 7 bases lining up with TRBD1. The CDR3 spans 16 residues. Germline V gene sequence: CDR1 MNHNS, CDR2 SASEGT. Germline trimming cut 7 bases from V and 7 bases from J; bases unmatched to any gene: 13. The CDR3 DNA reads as TGTGCCAGCAATGACCTACCGGGACAGAGCAATTCACCCCTCCACTTT. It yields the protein CASNDLPGQSNSPLHF.

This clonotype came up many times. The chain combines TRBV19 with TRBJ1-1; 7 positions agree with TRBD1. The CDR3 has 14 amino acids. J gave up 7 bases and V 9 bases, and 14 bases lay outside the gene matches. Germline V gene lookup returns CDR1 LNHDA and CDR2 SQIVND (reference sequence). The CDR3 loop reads CASSVVSGGIEAFF. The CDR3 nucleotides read TGTGCCAGCTCGGTGGTATCAGGGGGAATTGAAGCTTTCTTT.

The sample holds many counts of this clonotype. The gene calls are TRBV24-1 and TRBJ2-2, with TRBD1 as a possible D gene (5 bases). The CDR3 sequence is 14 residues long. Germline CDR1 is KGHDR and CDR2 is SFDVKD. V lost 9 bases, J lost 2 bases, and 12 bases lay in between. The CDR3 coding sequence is TGTGCCACCCAGGGTTTAGGAAACACCGGGGAGCTGTTTTTT. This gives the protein CATQGLGNTGELFF.

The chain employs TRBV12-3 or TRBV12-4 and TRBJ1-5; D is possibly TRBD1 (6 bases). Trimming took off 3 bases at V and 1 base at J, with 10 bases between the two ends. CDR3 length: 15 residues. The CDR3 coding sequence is TGTGCCAGCAGTTTTTCGGGGACAAGCAATCAGCCCCAGCATTTT. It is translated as CASSFSGTSNQPQHF.

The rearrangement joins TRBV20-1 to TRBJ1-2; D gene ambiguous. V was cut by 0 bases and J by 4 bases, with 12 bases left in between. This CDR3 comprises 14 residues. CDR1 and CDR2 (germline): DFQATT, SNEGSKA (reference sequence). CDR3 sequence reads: CSARDFPDTYGYTF. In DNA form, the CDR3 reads TGCAGTGCTAGAGATTTTCCAGACACCTATGGCTACACCTTC.

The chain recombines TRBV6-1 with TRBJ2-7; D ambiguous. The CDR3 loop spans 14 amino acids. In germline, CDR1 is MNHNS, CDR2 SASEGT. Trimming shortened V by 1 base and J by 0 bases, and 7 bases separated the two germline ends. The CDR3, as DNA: TGTGCCAGCAGTGAAGACCTAAGCTCCTACGAGCAGTACTTC. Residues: CASSEDLSSYEQYF.